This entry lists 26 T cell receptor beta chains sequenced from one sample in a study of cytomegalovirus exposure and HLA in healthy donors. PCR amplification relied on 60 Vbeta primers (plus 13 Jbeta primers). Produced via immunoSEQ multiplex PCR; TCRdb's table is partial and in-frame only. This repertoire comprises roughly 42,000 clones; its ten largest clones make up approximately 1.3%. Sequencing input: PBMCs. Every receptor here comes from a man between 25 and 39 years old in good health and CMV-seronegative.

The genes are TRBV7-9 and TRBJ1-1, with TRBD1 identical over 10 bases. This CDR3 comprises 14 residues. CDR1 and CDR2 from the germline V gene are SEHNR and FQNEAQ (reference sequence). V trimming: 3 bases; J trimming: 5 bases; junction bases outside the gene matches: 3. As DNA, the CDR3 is TGTGCCAGCAGCTTTGGACAGGGGGGGACTGAAGCTTTCTTT. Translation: CASSFGQGGTEAFF.

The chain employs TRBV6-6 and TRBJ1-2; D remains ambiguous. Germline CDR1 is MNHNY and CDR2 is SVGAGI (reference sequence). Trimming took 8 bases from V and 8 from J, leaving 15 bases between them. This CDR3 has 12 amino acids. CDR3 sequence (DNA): TGTGCCAGCTCCACTTGGGAGGGCGGCTACACCTTC. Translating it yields CASSTWEGGYTF.

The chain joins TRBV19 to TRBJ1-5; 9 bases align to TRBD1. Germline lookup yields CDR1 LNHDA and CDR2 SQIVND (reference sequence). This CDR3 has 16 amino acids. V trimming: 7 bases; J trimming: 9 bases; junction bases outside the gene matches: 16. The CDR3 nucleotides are TGTGCCAGTACCGAATGGACAGGGGATGGTTCAAGGCCCCAGCATTTT. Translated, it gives CASTEWTGDGSRPQHF.

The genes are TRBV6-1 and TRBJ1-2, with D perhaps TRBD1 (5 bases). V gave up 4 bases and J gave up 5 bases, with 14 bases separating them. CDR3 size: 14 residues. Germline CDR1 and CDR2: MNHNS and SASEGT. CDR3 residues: CASSGNSGKYGYTF. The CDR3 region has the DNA TGTGCCAGCAGTGGAAACTCAGGGAAGTATGGCTACACCTTC.

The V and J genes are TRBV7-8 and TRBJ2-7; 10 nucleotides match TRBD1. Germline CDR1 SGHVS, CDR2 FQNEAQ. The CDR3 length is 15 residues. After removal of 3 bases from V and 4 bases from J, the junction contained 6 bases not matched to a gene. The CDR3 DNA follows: TGTGCCAGCAGCTTCGGGGGACAGGGGTTATACGAGCAGTACTTC. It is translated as CASSFGGQGLYEQYF.

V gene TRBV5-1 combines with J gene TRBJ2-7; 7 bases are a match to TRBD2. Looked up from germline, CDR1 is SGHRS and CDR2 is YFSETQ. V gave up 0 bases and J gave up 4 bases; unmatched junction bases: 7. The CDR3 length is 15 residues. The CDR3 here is CASSLGVREDYEQYF. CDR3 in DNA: TGCGCCAGCAGCTTGGGCGTTCGGGAGGATTACGAGCAGTACTTC.

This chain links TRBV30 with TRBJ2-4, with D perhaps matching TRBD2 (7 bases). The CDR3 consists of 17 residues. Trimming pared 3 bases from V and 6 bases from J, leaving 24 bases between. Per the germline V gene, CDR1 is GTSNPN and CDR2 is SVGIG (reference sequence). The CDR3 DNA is TGTGCCTGGAGAAGGGGACGACTTAGGGAGGGGGGAAACATTCAGTACTTC. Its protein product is CAWRRGRLREGGNIQYF.

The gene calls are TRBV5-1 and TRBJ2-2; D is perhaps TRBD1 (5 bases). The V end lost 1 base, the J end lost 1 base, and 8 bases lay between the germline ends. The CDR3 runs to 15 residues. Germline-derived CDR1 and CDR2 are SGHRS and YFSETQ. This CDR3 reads CASSLLGVNTGELFF. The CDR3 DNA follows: TGCGCCAGCAGCTTGTTAGGGGTGAACACCGGGGAGCTGTTTTTT.

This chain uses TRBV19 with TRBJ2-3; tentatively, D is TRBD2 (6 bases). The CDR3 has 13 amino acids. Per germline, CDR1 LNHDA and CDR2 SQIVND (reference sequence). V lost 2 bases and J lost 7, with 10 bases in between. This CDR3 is CASSIRRVNTQYF. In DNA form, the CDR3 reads TGTGCCAGTAGTATACGGAGGGTGAATACGCAGTATTTT. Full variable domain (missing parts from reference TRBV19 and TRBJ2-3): DGGITQSPKYLFRKEGQNVTLSCEQNLNHDAMYWYRQDPGQGLRLIYYSQIVNDFQKGDIAEGYSVSREKKESFPLTVTSAQKNPTAFYLCASSIRRVNTQYFGPGTRLTVL.

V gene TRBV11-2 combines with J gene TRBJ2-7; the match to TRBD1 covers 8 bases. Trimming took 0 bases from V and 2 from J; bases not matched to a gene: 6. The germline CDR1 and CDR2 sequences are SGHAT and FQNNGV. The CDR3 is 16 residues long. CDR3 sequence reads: CASSLETGARTYEQYF. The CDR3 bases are TGTGCCAGCAGCTTAGAGACAGGGGCCCGAACCTACGAGCAGTACTTC.

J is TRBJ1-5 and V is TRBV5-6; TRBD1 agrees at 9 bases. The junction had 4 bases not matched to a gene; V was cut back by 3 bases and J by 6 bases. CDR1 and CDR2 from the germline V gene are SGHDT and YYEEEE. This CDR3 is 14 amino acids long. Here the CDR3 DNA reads TGTGCCAGCAGCTCCGGGACAGGGAGTCAGCCCCAGCATTTT. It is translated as CASSSGTGSQPQHF.

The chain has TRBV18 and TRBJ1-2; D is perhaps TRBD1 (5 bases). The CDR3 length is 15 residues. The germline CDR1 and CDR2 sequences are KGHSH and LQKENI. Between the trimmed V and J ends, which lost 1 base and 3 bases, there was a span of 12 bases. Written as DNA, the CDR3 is TGTGCCAGCTCACCACTTGGTCAGGGATACTATGGCTACACCTTC. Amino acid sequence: CASSPLGQGYYGYTF.

CDR3: CASSLLGTSGGNEQYF. DNA for the CDR3: TGTGCCAGCAGTTTACTCGGGACTAGCGGGGGGAACGAGCAGTACTTC. The chain recombines TRBV27 with TRBJ2-7, with 15 positions matching TRBD2. The CDR3 length is 16 residues. CDR1 and CDR2 (germline): MNHEY, SMNVEV (reference sequence). V gave up 2 bases and J gave up 5 bases; unmatched junction bases: 4.

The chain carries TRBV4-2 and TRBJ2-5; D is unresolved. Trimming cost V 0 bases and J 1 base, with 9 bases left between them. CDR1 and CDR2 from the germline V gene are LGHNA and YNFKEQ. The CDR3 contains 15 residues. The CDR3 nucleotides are TGTGCCAGCAGCCAAGATTTCCCGTCCCAAGAGACCCAGTACTTC. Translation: CASSQDFPSQETQYF.

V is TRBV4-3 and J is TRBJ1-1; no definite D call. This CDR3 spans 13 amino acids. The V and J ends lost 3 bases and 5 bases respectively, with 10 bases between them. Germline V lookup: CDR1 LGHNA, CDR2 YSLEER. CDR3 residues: CASSHRTGTEAFF. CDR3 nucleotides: TGCGCCAGCAGCCACCGGACGGGGACTGAAGCTTTCTTT.

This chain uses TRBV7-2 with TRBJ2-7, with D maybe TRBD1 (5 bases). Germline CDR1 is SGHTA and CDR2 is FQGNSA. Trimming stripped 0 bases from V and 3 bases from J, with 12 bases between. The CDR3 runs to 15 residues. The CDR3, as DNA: TGTGCCAGCAGCTTAGCGGGTGGGGCTGTCTACGAGCAGTACTTC. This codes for CASSLAGGAVYEQYF. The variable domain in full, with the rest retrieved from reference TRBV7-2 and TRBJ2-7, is GAGVSQSPSNKVTEKGKDVELRCDPISGHTALYWYRQSLGQGLEFLIYFQGNSAPDKSGLPSDRFSAERTGGSVSTLTIQRTQQEDSAVYLCASSLAGGAVYEQYFGPGTRLTVT.

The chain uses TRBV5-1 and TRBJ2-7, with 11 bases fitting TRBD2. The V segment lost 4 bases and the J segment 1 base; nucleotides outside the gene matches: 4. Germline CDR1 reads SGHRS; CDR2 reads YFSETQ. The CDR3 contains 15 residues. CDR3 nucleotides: TGCGCCAGCAGCCGTTTAGCGGGAGGGTCCTACGAGCAGTACTTC. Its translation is CASSRLAGGSYEQYF. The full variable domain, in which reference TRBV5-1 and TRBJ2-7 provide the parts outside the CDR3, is KAGVTQTPRYLIKTRGQQVTLSCSPISGHRSVSWYQQTPGQGLQFLFEYFSETQRNKGNFPGRFSGRQFSNSRSEMNVSTLELGDSALYLCASSRLAGGSYEQYFGPGTRLTVT.

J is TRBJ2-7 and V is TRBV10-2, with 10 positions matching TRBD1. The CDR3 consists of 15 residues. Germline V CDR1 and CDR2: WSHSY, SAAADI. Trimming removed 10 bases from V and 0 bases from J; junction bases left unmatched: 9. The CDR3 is CATLAGTGASYEQYF. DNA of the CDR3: TGCGCCACTTTAGCCGGGACAGGGGCCTCCTACGAGCAGTACTTC.

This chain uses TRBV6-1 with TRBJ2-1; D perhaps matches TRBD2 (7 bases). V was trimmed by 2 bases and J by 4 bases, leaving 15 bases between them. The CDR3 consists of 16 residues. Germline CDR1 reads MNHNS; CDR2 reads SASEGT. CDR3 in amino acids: CASSENPAGAYNEQFF. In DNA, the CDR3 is TGTGCCAGCAGTGAAAACCCCGCGGGGGCTTACAATGAGCAGTTCTTC.

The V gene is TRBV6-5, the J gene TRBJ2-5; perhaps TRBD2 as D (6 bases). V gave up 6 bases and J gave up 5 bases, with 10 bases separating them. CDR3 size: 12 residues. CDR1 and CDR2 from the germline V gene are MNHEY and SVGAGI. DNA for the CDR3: TGTGCCAGCAGAAAGAGCGGGGAGACCCAGTACTTC. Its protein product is CASRKSGETQYF.

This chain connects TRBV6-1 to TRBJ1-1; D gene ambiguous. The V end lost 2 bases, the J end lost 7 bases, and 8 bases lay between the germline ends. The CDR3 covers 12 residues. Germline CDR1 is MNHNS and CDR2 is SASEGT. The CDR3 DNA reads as TGTGCCAGCAGTGAACGAGAGTATGAAGCTTTCTTT. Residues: CASSEREYEAFF.

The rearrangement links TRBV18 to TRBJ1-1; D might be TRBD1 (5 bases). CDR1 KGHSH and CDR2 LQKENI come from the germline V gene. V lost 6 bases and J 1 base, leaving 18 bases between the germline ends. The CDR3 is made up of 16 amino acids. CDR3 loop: CASSLGRRGSNTEAFF. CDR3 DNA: TGTGCCAGCTCTCTGGGACGCCGGGGGTCGAACACTGAAGCTTTCTTT. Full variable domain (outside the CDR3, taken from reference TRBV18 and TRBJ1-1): NAGVMQNPRHLVRRRGQEARLRCSPMKGHSHVYWYRQLPEEGLKFMVYLQKENIIDESGMPKERFSAEFPKEGPSILRIQQVVRGDSAAYFCASSLGRRGSNTEAFFGQGTRLTVV.

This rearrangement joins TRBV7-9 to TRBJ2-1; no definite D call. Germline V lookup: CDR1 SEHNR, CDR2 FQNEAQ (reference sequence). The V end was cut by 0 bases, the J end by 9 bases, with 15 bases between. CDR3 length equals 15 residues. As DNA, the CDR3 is TGTGCCAGCAGCTTAGCGTTTTTGGAGTTCGGTGAGCAGTTCTTC. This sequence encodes CASSLAFLEFGEQFF.

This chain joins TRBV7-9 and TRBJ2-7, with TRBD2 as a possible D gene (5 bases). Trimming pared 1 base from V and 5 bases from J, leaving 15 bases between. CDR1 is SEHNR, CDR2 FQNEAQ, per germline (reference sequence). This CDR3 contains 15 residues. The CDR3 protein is CASSLGASILDEQYF. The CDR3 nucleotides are TGTGCCAGCAGCTTAGGGGCTAGCATCTTGGACGAGCAGTACTTC.

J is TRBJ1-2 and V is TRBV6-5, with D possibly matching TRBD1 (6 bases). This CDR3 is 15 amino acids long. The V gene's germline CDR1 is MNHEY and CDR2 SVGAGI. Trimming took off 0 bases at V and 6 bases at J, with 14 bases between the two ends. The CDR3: CASSYSWETGHGYTF. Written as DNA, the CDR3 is TGTGCCAGCAGTTACTCGTGGGAAACAGGGCATGGCTACACCTTC.

The CDR3 is CASSQDRDNEQYF. The CDR3 DNA reads TGTGCCAGCAGCCAAGATCGTGACAACGAGCAGTACTTC. This chain links TRBV14 with TRBJ2-7; unclear D gene. There are 13 residues in the CDR3. Deletions cut 0 bases from V and 5 bases from J, with 8 bases between. CDR1 and CDR2 (germline): SGHDN, FVKESK.